This passage covers 25 T cell receptor beta chains from one sample sequenced in a study of vaccination effects on CD4 cells after COVID-19. For these receptors, no antigen is known. Method: immunoSEQ multiplex PCR; TCRdb's copy keeps in-frame clones and lacks some. The sample records tens of thousands of clones, under 80% being singletons. Following culture for around 9 days, CD4+ T cells were isolated. The sample was CD4+ T cells from PBMCs cultured without peptide, taken before COVID-19 vaccination. The receptors were gathered from a human donor who had a prior SARS-CoV-2 infection.

The chain carries TRBV15 and TRBJ2-1, with 12 bases matching TRBD2. Germline CDR1 reads LNHNV; CDR2 reads YYDKDF (reference sequence). V was pared by 1 base and J by 7 bases, with 2 bases of the junction left unmatched. The CDR3 spans 15 residues. CDR3 DNA: TGTGCCACCAGCAGAGGACTAGCGGGGGAAAATGAGCAGTTCTTC. Translation gives CATSRGLAGENEQFF. Full variable domain (rest looked up from reference TRBV15 and TRBJ2-1): DAMVIQNPRYQVTQFGKPVTLSCSQTLNHNVMYWYQQKSSQAPKLLFHYYDKDFNNEADTPDNFQSRRPNTSFCFLDIRSPGLGDTAMYLCATSRGLAGENEQFFGPGTRLTVL.

V gene TRBV6-5 combines with J gene TRBJ2-7; D unresolved. Germline loops: CDR1 MNHEY, CDR2 SVGAGI. There are 12 residues in the CDR3. V was shortened by 4 bases and J by 5 bases, with 9 bases between the two germline ends. In DNA, the CDR3 is TGTGCCAGCAGTTTAAGGGCGGACGAGCAGTACTTC. Its translation is CASSLRADEQYF.

The chain has TRBV27 and TRBJ2-7, with D perhaps assigned TRBD1 or TRBD2 (5 bases each). V was trimmed by 3 bases and J by 5 bases, leaving 11 bases between them. In germline, CDR1 is MNHEY, CDR2 SMNVEV (reference sequence). This CDR3 region has 13 residues. In DNA, the CDR3 is TGTGCCAGCAGTTTCCGGGACGGAGACGAGCAGTACTTC. This codes for CASSFRDGDEQYF.

This clone appeared once. The V and J genes are TRBV5-6 and TRBJ2-5; D might be TRBD1 (5 bases). The CDR3 is made up of 15 amino acids. With 0 bases removed from V and 2 bases from J, the gap between germline ends came to 11 bases. Germline loops: CDR1 SGHDT, CDR2 YYEEEE. The CDR3 reads CASSLAWGPQETQYF. The CDR3 nucleotides are TGTGCCAGCAGCTTGGCCTGGGGCCCACAAGAGACCCAGTACTTC.

This rearrangement joins TRBV4-1 to TRBJ2-1; 10 bases are a match to TRBD2. The CDR3 length is 20 residues. V lost 2 bases and J lost 1; bases outside the gene matches: 14. Germline-derived CDR1 and CDR2 are MGHRA and YSYEKL. The CDR3 region has the DNA TGCGCCAGCAGCCAACCCCCGGGTCTAGCGGGGGTCCCATCCTACAATGAGCAGTTCTTC. Protein sequence: CASSQPPGLAGVPSYNEQFF.

The chain links TRBV19 to TRBJ2-2; 9 bases align to TRBD2. The CDR3 is 15 amino acids. CDR1 is LNHDA and CDR2 is SQIVND in the germline V gene (reference sequence). With V trimmed by 6 bases and J by 7 bases, 9 bases remained unmatched. As DNA, the CDR3 is TGTGCCAGTAGCCAAAGCGGGAGGTTAATCGGGGAGCTGTTTTTT. It codes for CASSQSGRLIGELFF.

This clone appeared a single time. The chain has TRBV5-1 and TRBJ2-3; 7 bases agree with TRBD2. The CDR3 consists of 16 residues. Germline V gene data show CDR1 as SGHRS and CDR2 as YFSETQ. Trimming cost V 2 bases and J 4 bases; bases outside gene matches: 10. DNA for the CDR3: TGCGCCAGCAGCTTAGGCGGGGAGGGCCACGCAGATACGCAGTATTTT. It translates to CASSLGGEGHADTQYF. The variable domain in full, with the rest retrieved from reference TRBV5-1 and TRBJ2-3, is KAGVTQTPRYLIKTRGQQVTLSCSPISGHRSVSWYQQTPGQGLQFLFEYFSETQRNKGNFPGRFSGRQFSNSRSEMNVSTLELGDSALYLCASSLGGEGHADTQYFGPGTRLTVL.

V usage is TRBV24-1 and J usage is TRBJ2-2; D possibly matches TRBD1 or TRBD2 (5 bases each). The V end lost 7 bases, the J end lost 0 bases, and 8 bases lay between the germline ends. The CDR3 totals 14 residues. The V gene's germline CDR1 is KGHDR and CDR2 SFDVKD. The CDR3 DNA reads as TGTGCCACCAGGGGACGGTCGAACACCGGGGAGCTGTTTTTT. Amino acids: CATRGRSNTGELFF.

This clone was found once. This chain connects TRBV28 to TRBJ1-4, with D unclear. CDR3 length: 14 residues. Trimming removed 10 bases from V and 0 bases from J, with 12 bases in between. Germline V CDR1 and CDR2: MDHEN, SYDVKM. The CDR3 here is CAIQGSATNEKLFF. The CDR3 DNA reads TGTGCCATCCAAGGGTCCGCAACTAATGAAAAACTGTTTTTT.

This clone was found a few times. This chain links TRBV7-9 with TRBJ2-7; D might be TRBD1 or TRBD2, each matching 6 bases. Germline V gene lookup returns CDR1 SEHNR and CDR2 FQNEAQ (reference sequence). With 7 bases removed from V and 5 bases from J, the gap between germline ends came to 15 bases. CDR3 length equals 13 residues. The CDR3 region has the DNA TGTGCCAGCAACCCAAGGGGGGATCACGAGCAGTACTTC. Translated, it gives CASNPRGDHEQYF. Variable domain in full (rest from reference TRBV7-9 and TRBJ2-7): DTGVSQNPRHKITKRGQNVTFRCDPISEHNRLYWYRQTLGQGPEFLTYFQNEAQLEKSRLLSDRFSAERPKGSFSTLEIQRTEQGDSAMYLCASNPRGDHEQYFGPGTRLTVT.

The rearrangement links TRBV24-1 to TRBJ1-5; the D is unclear. The CDR3 is made up of 13 amino acids. Germline CDR1 and CDR2: KGHDR and SFDVKD. Deletions cut 2 bases from V and 6 bases from J, with 7 bases between. The CDR3 protein is CATSDSLGQPQHF. The CDR3 nucleotides read TGTGCCACCAGTGATTCGTTAGGTCAGCCCCAGCATTTT.

The CDR3 coding sequence is TGTGCCAGCAGCCAAGGGAACGGCCCGGGGGGATTTTTGAATGAGCAGTTCTTC. Amino acid sequence: CASSQGNGPGGFLNEQFF. The genes are TRBV4-2 and TRBJ2-1; TRBD2 aligns across 7 bases. The ends lost 1 base at V and 7 bases at J; junction bases unmatched: 16. The CDR3 is made up of 18 amino acids. Germline V gene data show CDR1 as LGHNA and CDR2 as YNFKEQ.

This clone was counted only a few times. The chain's CDR3 is CATSTNLVGGIRNQPQHF. The CDR3 DNA reads as TGTGCCACCAGTACGAACCTAGTGGGGGGAATACGCAATCAGCCCCAGCATTTT. The V gene is TRBV15, the J gene TRBJ1-5; tentatively, D is TRBD1 (5 bases). The CDR3 runs to 18 residues. With 6 bases removed from V and 2 bases from J, the gap between germline ends came to 23 bases. Germline V lookup: CDR1 LNHNV, CDR2 YYDKDF (reference sequence).

The chain carries TRBV13 and TRBJ1-1; no clear D. V gave up 0 bases and J gave up 1 base, with 6 bases separating them. Germline assignment: CDR1 PRHDT and CDR2 FYEKMQ (reference sequence). CDR3 size: 14 residues. CDR3 bases: TGTGCCAGCAGCTTAGGACACGCGAACACTGAAGCTTTCTTT. Its protein product is CASSLGHANTEAFF.

The rearrangement uses TRBV7-2 and TRBJ1-6; weak D call: TRBD1 (5 bases). Germline V gene sequence: CDR1 SGHTA, CDR2 FQGNSA. Trimming took 5 bases from V and 9 from J, leaving 11 bases between them. This CDR3 spans 13 amino acids. The CDR3 nucleotides read TGTGCCAGCAGCACGAGACAGAGTTCACCCCTCCACTTT. It specifies CASSTRQSSPLHF.

The rearrangement links TRBV11-3 to TRBJ2-7; D remains unclear. Trimming pared 2 bases from V and 2 bases from J, leaving 10 bases between. This CDR3 is 14 amino acids long. CDR1 is SGHNT, CDR2 YENEEA, per germline. CDR3 in amino acids: CASSLLQSTYEQYF. The DNA for the CDR3 is TGTGCCAGCAGCTTACTCCAAAGTACCTACGAGCAGTACTTC.

This chain links TRBV15 with TRBJ2-5; possibly TRBD1 or TRBD2 for D (5 bases each). Deletions cut 3 bases from V and 5 bases from J, with 16 bases between. Germline V gives CDR1 LNHNV, CDR2 YYDKDF (reference sequence). This CDR3 comprises 15 residues. This CDR3 reads CATSRDGLGDETQYF. The CDR3 coding sequence is TGTGCCACCAGCAGGGATGGGCTTGGGGACGAGACCCAGTACTTC.

The V and J genes are TRBV2 and TRBJ1-2; perhaps TRBD1 as D (6 bases). This CDR3 region has 13 residues. Trimming stripped 10 bases from V and 1 base from J, with 13 bases between. From germline, CDR1 is SNHLY and CDR2 FYNNEI. CDR3 residues: CATQRDNNYGYTF. CDR3 coding DNA: TGTGCCACCCAACGGGACAATAACTATGGCTACACCTTC.

The chain is built from TRBV7-3 and TRBJ2-7; D not certain. Germline CDR1 SGHTA, CDR2 FQGTGA. The CDR3 has 13 residues. V gave up 3 bases and J gave up 3 bases, with 9 bases separating them. CDR3 coding DNA: TGTGCCAGCAGCTTCGGCGGAATCTACGAGCAGTACTTC. This encodes CASSFGGIYEQYF.

V gene TRBV9 combines with J gene TRBJ2-5, with a possible D match to TRBD1 (6 bases). Deletions cut 3 bases from V and 9 bases from J, with 15 bases between. This CDR3 has 13 residues. CDR1 and CDR2 (germline): SGDLS, YYNGEE. Here the CDR3 DNA reads TGTGCCAGCAGCGCCCGGGACATTGCGGCCCAGTACTTC. As protein: CASSARDIAAQYF.

The rearrangement joins TRBV11-3 to TRBJ2-7; 9 positions match TRBD2. The V segment lost 5 bases and the J segment 3 bases; nucleotides outside the gene matches: 11. The CDR3 covers 16 residues. Germline CDR1 and CDR2: SGHNT and YENEEA. The chain's CDR3 is CASSRRSGTSYYEQYF. The CDR3, as DNA: TGTGCCAGCAGCAGAAGATCCGGGACTAGCTACTACGAGCAGTACTTC.

The chain is built from TRBV12-3 or TRBV12-4 and TRBJ1-1; D is ambiguous. Trimming pared 3 bases from V and 1 base from J, leaving 6 bases between. This CDR3 has 13 amino acids. This CDR3 is CASSFVGNTEAFF. The CDR3 DNA is TGTGCCAGCAGTTTTGTGGGGAACACTGAAGCTTTCTTT.

This clone occurred a few times. The chain joins TRBV10-3 to TRBJ1-1, with 9 nucleotides matching TRBD1. V lost 3 bases, J lost 4 bases, and 3 bases stayed unmatched. CDR3 length equals 14 residues. The germline V gene encodes CDR1 ENHRY and CDR2 SYGVKD. CDR3 coding DNA: TGTGCCATCAGTGACCGGACAGGGGCCACTGAAGCTTTCTTT. Its protein is CAISDRTGATEAFF.

A few counts support this clone. The J gene is TRBJ1-2, the V gene TRBV6-5; D ambiguous. The germline V gene encodes CDR1 MNHEY and CDR2 SVGAGI. V shed 0 bases and J shed 8 bases, with 13 bases lying between them. There are 14 residues in the CDR3. This CDR3 reads CASSYSTRHGGYTF. In DNA form, the CDR3 reads TGTGCCAGCAGTTACTCGACCCGTCATGGGGGCTACACCTTC.

This rearrangement joins TRBV9 to TRBJ1-6; no definite D call. With 0 bases removed from V and 7 bases from J, the gap between germline ends came to 8 bases. The CDR3 has 14 residues. Germline CDR1 reads SGDLS; CDR2 reads YYNGEE. The CDR3 DNA sequence: TGTGCCAGCAGCGTAGAGTCCCGCAATTCACCCCTCCACTTT. It specifies CASSVESRNSPLHF.